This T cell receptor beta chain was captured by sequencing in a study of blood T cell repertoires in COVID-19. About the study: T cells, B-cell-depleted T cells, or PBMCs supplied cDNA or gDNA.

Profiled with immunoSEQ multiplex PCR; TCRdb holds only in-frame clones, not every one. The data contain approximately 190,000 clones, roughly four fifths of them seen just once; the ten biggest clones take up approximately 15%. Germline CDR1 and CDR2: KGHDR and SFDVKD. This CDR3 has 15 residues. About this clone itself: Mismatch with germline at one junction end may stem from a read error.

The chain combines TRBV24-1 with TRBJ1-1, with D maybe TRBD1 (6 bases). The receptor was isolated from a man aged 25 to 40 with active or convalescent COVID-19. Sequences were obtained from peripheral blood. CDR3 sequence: CATSALGGADTEAFF. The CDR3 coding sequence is TGTGCCACCAGTGCTTTGGGGGGCGCGGACACTGAAGCTTTCTTT.